Listed here is a single T cell receptor beta chain. This entry is derived from a study of CD8 T cells in Susac syndrome. Relapsing-remitting disease, either stable or active, was present in the multiple sclerosis controls, who were treatment-naive patients. RNA totalling roughly 0.45 to 1 ug underwent reverse transcription with random hexamers. The amplification used immunoSEQ multiplex PCR on TCR beta CDR3; it spanned 54 Vbeta and 13 Jbeta. Via MiXCR, TCRdb re-called the immunoSEQ multiplex PCR reads, giving one row per CDR3 protein. The sample has over 150,000 distinct CDR3 sequences, under 95% seen once. This CDR3 region has 14 residues. V lost 1 base, J lost 8 bases, and 6 bases stayed unmatched.

Material: CD4+ T cells from PBMCs. The chain recombines TRBV12-3 or TRBV12-4 with TRBJ1-2; 8 nucleotides line up with TRBD1. This TCR was recovered from a human donor with multiple sclerosis. CDR3: CASSLGDRRSGYTF. The CDR3 DNA reads TGTGCCAGCAGTTTAGGGGACAGGAGGAGCGGCTACACCTTC.